The entry below describes one T cell receptor beta chain. No antigen is known for it. With 10 bases clipped from V and 7 bases from J, the junction kept 9 bases outside the gene matches. The germline gives CDR1 LNHDA, CDR2 SQIVND (reference sequence). The CDR3 sequence is 13 residues long. This specimen belongs to a study of T cell responses to AZD1222 COVID-19 vaccine. Across the whole study: Investigators merged groups given second doses at roughly 4 or roughly 12 weeks. Broader study findings: The donor group comprised mostly white British people and more females; the analysis possibly underestimated clonal diversity. Baseline testing showed seropositivity in only 5 or 6 AZD1222 recipients.

The protocol was immunoSEQ multiplex PCR, while the TCRdb copy is restricted to in-frame clones and leaves out a portion. The repertoire holds roughly 120,000 clones, around 88% seen once, with 4.5% to 5% in the top ten. This specimen was peripheral blood, taken on day 0 of AZD1222 vaccination. The V and J genes are TRBV19 and TRBJ1-2; 10 nucleotides match TRBD1. The receptor was isolated from an adult in good health. In DNA, the CDR3 is TGTGCCACCACGACAGGGGGCCTTCGTGGCTACACCTTC. Protein sequence: CATTTGGLRGYTF.